The clone carrying this TCR beta chain was counted only a few times. Its specificity is unknown. The CDR3 is made up of 15 amino acids. CDR1 MNHEY and CDR2 SVGAGI come from the germline V gene. V dropped 0 bases and J dropped 4; count of bases not matched to a gene: 5. This sample was taken from a study of blood T cells in healthy people across ages. Study-level results: The long-lived group displayed more naive CD4+ cells, plus higher diversity, than the aged donors did.

Through a sample-barcoded 5' primer and a J-beta primer mix, a second PCR was run for about 7 to 12 cycles. A tag from a template-switch adaptor with 12 random nucleotides marked each cDNA molecule. TCRdb processed the 5' RACE reads anew with MiXCR; each CDR3 protein has one entry. The sample carries 1.5 million to 2 million distinct CDR3 sequences, just under 50% recorded once. The TCR was taken from a middle-aged woman in good health. Sequenced input: blood. The chain carries TRBV6-5 and TRBJ1-1; 7 nucleotides agree with TRBD1. CDR3: CASSYSQGFITEAFF. The CDR3, as DNA: TGTGCCAGCAGTTACTCACAGGGGTTTATCACTGAAGCTTTCTTT.